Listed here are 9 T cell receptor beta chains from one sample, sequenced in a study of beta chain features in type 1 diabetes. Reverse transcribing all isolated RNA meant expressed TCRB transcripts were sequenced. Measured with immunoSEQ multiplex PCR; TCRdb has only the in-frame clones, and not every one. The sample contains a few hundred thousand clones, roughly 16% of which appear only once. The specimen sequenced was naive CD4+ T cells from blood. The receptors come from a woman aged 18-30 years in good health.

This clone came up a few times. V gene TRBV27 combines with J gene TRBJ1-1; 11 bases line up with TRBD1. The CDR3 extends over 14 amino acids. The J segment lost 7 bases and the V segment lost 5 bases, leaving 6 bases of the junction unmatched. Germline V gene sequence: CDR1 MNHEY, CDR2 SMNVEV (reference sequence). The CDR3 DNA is TGTGCCAGCAGTAAGGACAGGGGGCTTGGTGAAGCTTTCTTT. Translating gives CASSKDRGLGEAFF.

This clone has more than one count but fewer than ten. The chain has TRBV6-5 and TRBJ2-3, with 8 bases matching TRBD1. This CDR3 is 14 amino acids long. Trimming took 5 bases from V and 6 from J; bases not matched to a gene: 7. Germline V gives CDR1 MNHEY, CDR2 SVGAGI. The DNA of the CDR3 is TGTGCCAGCAGTGACAGGGGCGGGATGGATACGCAGTATTTT. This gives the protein CASSDRGGMDTQYF.

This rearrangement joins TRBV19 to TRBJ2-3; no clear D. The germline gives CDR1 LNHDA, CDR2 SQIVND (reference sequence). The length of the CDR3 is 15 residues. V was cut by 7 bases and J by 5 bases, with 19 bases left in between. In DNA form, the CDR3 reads TGTGCCAGTACTCCTATGAGCAGGTTGGGAGATACGCAGTATTTT. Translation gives CASTPMSRLGDTQYF. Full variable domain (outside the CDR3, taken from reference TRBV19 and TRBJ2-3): DGGITQSPKYLFRKEGQNVTLSCEQNLNHDAMYWYRQDPGQGLRLIYYSQIVNDFQKGDIAEGYSVSREKKESFPLTVTSAQKNPTAFYLCASTPMSRLGDTQYFGPGTRLTVL.

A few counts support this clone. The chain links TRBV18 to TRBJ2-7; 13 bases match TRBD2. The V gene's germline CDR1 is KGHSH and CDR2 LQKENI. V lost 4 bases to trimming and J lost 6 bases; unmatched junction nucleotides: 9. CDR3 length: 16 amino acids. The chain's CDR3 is CASSRGLAGDLPEQYF. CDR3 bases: TGTGCCAGCTCACGCGGACTAGCGGGAGACCTCCCCGAGCAGTACTTC.

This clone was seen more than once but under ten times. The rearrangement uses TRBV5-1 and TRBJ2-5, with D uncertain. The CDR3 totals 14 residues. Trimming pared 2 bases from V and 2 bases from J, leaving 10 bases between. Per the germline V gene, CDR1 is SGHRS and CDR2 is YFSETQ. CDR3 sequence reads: CASSFSSRQETQYF. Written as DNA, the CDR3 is TGCGCCAGCAGCTTCTCCTCGCGGCAAGAGACCCAGTACTTC.

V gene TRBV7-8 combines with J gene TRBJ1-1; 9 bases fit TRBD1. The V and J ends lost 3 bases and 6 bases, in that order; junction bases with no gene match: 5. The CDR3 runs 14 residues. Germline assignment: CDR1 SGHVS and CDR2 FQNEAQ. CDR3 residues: CASSFRTGAAEAFF. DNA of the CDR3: TGTGCCAGCAGCTTCCGGACAGGGGCCGCTGAAGCTTTCTTT.

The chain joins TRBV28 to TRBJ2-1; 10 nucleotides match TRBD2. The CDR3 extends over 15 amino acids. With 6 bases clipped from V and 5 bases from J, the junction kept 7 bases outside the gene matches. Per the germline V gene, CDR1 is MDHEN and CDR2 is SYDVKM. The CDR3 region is CASSPGTSADNEQFF. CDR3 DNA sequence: TGTGCCAGCAGCCCGGGGACTAGCGCCGACAATGAGCAGTTCTTC. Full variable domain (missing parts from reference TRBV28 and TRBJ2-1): DVKVTQSSRYLVKRTGEKVFLECVQDMDHENMFWYRQDPGLGLRLIYFSYDVKMKEKGDIPEGYSVSREKKERFSLILESASTNQTSMYLCASSPGTSADNEQFFGPGTRLTVL.

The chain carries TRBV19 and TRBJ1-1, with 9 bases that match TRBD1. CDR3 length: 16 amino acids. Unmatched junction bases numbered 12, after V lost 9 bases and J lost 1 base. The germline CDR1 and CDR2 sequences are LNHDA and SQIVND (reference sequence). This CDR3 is CASIHDRGWRNTEAFF. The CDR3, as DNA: TGTGCCAGCATCCACGACAGGGGGTGGAGGAACACTGAAGCTTTCTTT.

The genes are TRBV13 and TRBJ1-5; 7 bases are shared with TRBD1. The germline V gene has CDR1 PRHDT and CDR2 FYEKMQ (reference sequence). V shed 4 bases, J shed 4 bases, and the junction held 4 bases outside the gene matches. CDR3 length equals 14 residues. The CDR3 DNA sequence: TGTGCCAGCAGCTCCTCACAGGGGAATCAGCCCCAGCATTTT. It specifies CASSSSQGNQPQHF.